This is a list of T cell receptor beta chains from one sample in a study of blood T cell repertoires in COVID-19. Data came from immunoSEQ multiplex PCR; TCRdb stores just in-frame clones and leaves some out. This repertoire shows under 80,000 clones, roughly 71% found once; its top ten account for about 16%. The sample was peripheral blood. These receptors originate from a man aged 55 to 70 with COVID-19, enrolled during active disease. Both conserved end residues are part of each CDR3. The D gene is left open where the match is weak. The listing skips clone size in some rows; elsewhere it reads once, few, many or a size class.

J gene,clone size,D gene,V gene,CDR3 protein,CDR3 DNA
TRBJ1-2,few,TRBD1,TRBV5-6,CASSLQGHYGYTF,TGTGCCAGCAGCTTACAGGGGCACTATGGCTACACCTTC
TRBJ2-2,NA,NA,TRBV11-2,CASSSTEYGELFF,TGTGCCAGCAGTTCAACAGAGTACGGGGAGCTGTTTTTT
TRBJ2-2,once,NA,TRBV5-1,CASSLTGEAGELFF,TGCGCCAGCAGCTTGACAGGGGAGGCCGGGGAGCTGTTTTTT
TRBJ2-6,NA,NA,TRBV3-1/TRBV3-2,CASSQGDYDLTF,TGTGCCAGCAGCCAAGGCGACTACGACCTGACTTTC
TRBJ2-4,NA,NA,TRBV5-1,CASSLRGGEGDIQYF,TGCGCCAGCAGCTTGCGGGGCGGGGAAGGGGACATTCAGTACTTC
TRBJ2-5,NA,TRBD2,TRBV5-4,CASSSGTSGGTQYF,TGTGCCAGCAGCTCCGGGACTAGTGGGGGGACCCAGTACTTC
TRBJ1-6,NA,TRBD1,TRBV11-2,CASSLGTGGSPLHF,TGTGCCAGCAGCTTAGGGACAGGGGGCTCACCCCTCCACTTT
TRBJ1-6,NA,NA,TRBV5-1,CASSIGQSLGSPLHF,TGCGCCAGCAGCATTGGACAATCTCTTGGGTCACCCCTCCACTTT
TRBJ1-1,NA,TRBD1,TRBV29-1,CSVITGGRPGSTEAFF,TGCAGCGTCATTACAGGGGGCAGACCCGGGAGCACTGAAGCTTTCTTT
TRBJ2-3,NA,TRBD2,TRBV5-1,CASSFSGSTDTQYF,TGCGCCAGCAGCTTTAGCGGGAGCACAGATACGCAGTATTTT
TRBJ2-1,NA,NA,TRBV5-1,CASSLNAGANNEQFF,TGCGCCAGCAGCTTGAACGCGGGGGCTAACAATGAGCAGTTCTTC
TRBJ2-3,NA,TRBD1,TRBV7-9,CASSPTGGQGSDTQYF,TGTGCCAGCAGCCCCACTGGGGGACAGGGGTCAGATACGCAGTATTTT
TRBJ1-5,NA,NA,TRBV27,CASEDRHQPQHF,TGTGCCAGCGAGGACAGACATCAGCCCCAGCATTTT
TRBJ1-1,NA,NA,TRBV6-5,CASSPSQGYSTEAFF,TGTGCCAGCAGTCCGTCCCAGGGGTACTCGACTGAAGCTTTCTTT
TRBJ2-5,NA,NA,TRBV6-5,CASSSSAETQYF,TGTGCCAGCAGTTCCTCAGCAGAGACCCAGTACTTC
TRBJ2-7,NA,NA,TRBV4-1,CASSQVMNRDQQYF,TGCGCCAGCAGCCAAGTGATGAACAGGGACCAGCAGTACTTC
TRBJ2-3,NA,NA,TRBV5-1,CASSLDTGSTDTQYF,TGCGCCAGCAGCTTGGATACGGGGAGCACAGATACGCAGTATTTT
TRBJ2-2,NA,TRBD2,TRBV7-2,CASTGGTSGRSGELFF,TGTGCCAGCACCGGCGGGACTAGCGGGAGGTCGGGGGAGCTGTTTTTT
TRBJ2-2,NA,TRBD2,TRBV5-5,CASSLGAGEHTGELFF,TGTGCCAGCAGCTTGGGGGCGGGGGAACACACCGGGGAGCTGTTTTTT
TRBJ2-3,NA,TRBD2,TRBV30,CAWSVTSGSRAQYF,TGTGCCTGGAGTGTAACCAGCGGGAGTCGTGCGCAGTATTTT
TRBJ1-2,NA,NA,TRBV24-1,CATSDHSPNYGYTF,TGTGCCACCAGTGATCACTCACCCAACTATGGCTACACCTTC
TRBJ2-5,NA,NA,TRBV12-3/TRBV12-4,CASSFSETQYF,TGTGCCAGCAGTTTTAGCGAGACCCAGTACTTC
TRBJ2-7,few,TRBD1,TRBV19,CASSARDRGPYEQYF,TGTGCCAGTAGTGCCCGGGACAGGGGGCCCTACGAGCAGTACTTC
TRBJ2-3,NA,TRBD2,TRBV15,CATSSRGTSGVDWDTQYF,TGTGCCACCAGCAGCCGCGGGACTAGCGGGGTCGACTGGGATACGCAGTATTTT
TRBJ2-5,NA,NA,TRBV11-1,CASSPGSRGTETQYF,TGTGCCAGCAGCCCTGGCAGCAGGGGAACAGAGACCCAGTACTTC
TRBJ2-7,NA,NA,TRBV9,CASSVGGRGAYEQYF,TGTGCCAGCAGCGTGGGGGGGCGAGGGGCCTACGAGCAGTACTTC
TRBJ2-2,once,TRBD2,TRBV5-1,CASSRGGLADTGELFF,TGCGCCAGCAGCCGCGGCGGACTAGCTGACACCGGGGAGCTGTTTTTT
TRBJ2-3,few,TRBD2,TRBV7-3,CASSLNGAGVGTDTQYF,TGTGCCAGCAGCTTAAATGGAGCGGGAGTGGGCACAGATACGCAGTATTTT
TRBJ2-7,NA,NA,TRBV6-5,CASSFNGDYEQYF,TGTGCCAGCAGTTTCAACGGGGACTACGAGCAGTACTTC
TRBJ2-7,NA,TRBD1,TRBV4-1,CASRDRGYEQYF,TGCGCCAGCAGGGACAGGGGGTACGAGCAGTACTTC
TRBJ1-6,NA,NA,TRBV5-6,CASSLSVDSPLHF,TGTGCCAGCAGCTTGTCGGTAGATTCACCCCTCCACTTT
TRBJ2-7,NA,TRBD1,TRBV11-3,CASSQHSGTDSYEQYF,TGTGCCAGCAGCCAACACTCCGGGACAGATTCTTACGAGCAGTACTTC
TRBJ2-7,NA,NA,TRBV5-5,CASSLDGDGSGYF,TGTGCCAGCAGCTTGGACGGGGATGGGTCGGGGTACTTC
TRBJ2-1,NA,TRBD2,TRBV5-1,CASSLAPSGGAVNEQFF,TGCGCCAGCAGCTTGGCTCCTAGCGGGGGGGCCGTCAATGAGCAGTTCTTC
TRBJ2-3,once,TRBD1,TRBV30,CACPRGIGTGLGTQYF,TGTGCCTGTCCTCGCGGCATCGGGACAGGGTTAGGTACGCAGTATTTT
TRBJ2-1,NA,TRBD2,TRBV30,CAWSAGLASNEQFF,TGTGCCTGGAGTGCTGGACTAGCGTCCAATGAGCAGTTCTTC
TRBJ2-3,NA,NA,TRBV6-5,CATRDFATDTQYF,TGTGCCACCCGGGACTTTGCCACAGATACGCAGTATTTT
TRBJ2-5,NA,TRBD1,TRBV11-2,CASSLVRGMYQEPQYF,TGTGCCAGCAGCTTAGTCAGGGGGATGTACCAAGAGCCCCAGTACTTC
TRBJ2-2,NA,NA,TRBV12-3/TRBV12-4,CASRRTAGGELFF,TGTGCCAGCAGAAGGACAGCTGGGGGGGAGCTGTTTTTT
TRBJ1-5,few,TRBD1,TRBV24-1,CATSEAGQGPNQPQHF,TGTGCCACCAGTGAAGCGGGACAGGGCCCCAATCAGCCCCAGCATTTT
TRBJ1-5,NA,TRBD1,TRBV2,CASTKTGGGNQPQHF,TGTGCCAGCACCAAGACAGGGGGAGGCAATCAGCCCCAGCATTTT